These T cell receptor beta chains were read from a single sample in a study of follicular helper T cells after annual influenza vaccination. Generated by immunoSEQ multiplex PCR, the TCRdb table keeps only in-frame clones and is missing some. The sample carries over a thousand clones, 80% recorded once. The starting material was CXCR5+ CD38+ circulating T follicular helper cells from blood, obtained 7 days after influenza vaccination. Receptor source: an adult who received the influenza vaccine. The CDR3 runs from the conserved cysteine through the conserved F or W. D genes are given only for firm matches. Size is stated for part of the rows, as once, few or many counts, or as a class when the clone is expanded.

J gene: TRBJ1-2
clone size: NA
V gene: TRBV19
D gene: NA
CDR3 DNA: TGTGCCAGTATGAGAGAACTAAGTGGCTACACCTTC
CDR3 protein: CASMRELSGYTF

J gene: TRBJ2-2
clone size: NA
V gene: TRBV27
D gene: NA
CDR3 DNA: TGTGCCAGCACCCGGACTGTTAACATCGGGGAGCTGTTTTTT
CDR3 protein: CASTRTVNIGELFF

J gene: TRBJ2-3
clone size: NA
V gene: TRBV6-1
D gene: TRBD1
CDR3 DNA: TGTGCCAGCAGGATAGGACAGGCCAATACGCAGTATTTT
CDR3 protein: CASRIGQANTQYF

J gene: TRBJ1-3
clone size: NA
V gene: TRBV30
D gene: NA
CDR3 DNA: TGTGCCTGGAGAGGATCTGGAAACACCATATATTTT
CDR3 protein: CAWRGSGNTIYF

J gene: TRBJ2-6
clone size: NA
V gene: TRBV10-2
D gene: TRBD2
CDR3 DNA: TGCGCCAGCAGTTTCGGGGGGTCCCCTCAGGGCGGGGCCAACGTCCTGACTTTC
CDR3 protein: CASSFGGSPQGGANVLTF

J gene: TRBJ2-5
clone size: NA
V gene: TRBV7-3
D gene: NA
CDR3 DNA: TGTGCCAGCAGCTTAAGTCCTGACTTCGGAGAGACCCAGTACTTC
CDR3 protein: CASSLSPDFGETQYF

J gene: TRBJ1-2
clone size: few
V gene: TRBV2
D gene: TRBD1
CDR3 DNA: TGTGCCAGCAGTGAAAGACAGGGGAGATATGGCTACACCTTC
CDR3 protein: CASSERQGRYGYTF

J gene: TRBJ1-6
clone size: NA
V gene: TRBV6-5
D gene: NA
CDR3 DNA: TGTGCCAGCAGGGGGCAATACAATTCACCCCTCCACTTT
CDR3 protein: CASRGQYNSPLHF

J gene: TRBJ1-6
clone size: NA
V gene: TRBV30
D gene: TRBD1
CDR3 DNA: TGTGCCTGGACAGGGGGCCCCCGACAGCCCCTCCACTTT
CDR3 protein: CAWTGGPRQPLHF

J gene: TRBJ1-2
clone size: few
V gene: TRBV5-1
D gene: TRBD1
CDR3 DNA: TGCGCCAGCAGCTTAGGGACAGTCGATGGCTACACCTTC
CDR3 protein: CASSLGTVDGYTF

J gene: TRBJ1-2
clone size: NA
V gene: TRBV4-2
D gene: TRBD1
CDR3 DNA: TGTGCCAGCAGCCAAGAGGGACAGGGTCTATATGGCTACACCTTC
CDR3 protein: CASSQEGQGLYGYTF

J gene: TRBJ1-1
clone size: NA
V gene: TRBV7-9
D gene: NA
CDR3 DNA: TGTGCCAGCAGCGGTTTGGGGACTGAAGCTTTCTTT
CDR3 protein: CASSGLGTEAFF

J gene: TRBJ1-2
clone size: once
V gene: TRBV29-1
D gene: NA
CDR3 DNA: TGCAGCGTTGATGATGGCTACACCTTC
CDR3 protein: CSVDDGYTF

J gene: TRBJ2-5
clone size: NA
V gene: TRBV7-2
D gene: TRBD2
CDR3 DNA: TGTGCCAGCAGCCCTCTTAGCGGGGGCTACGGGGAGACCCAGTACTTC
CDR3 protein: CASSPLSGGYGETQYF

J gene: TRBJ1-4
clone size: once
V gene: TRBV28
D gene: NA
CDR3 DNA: TGTGCCAGCAGTTTACAGGTCGGGACGGGCGAAAAACTGTTTTTT
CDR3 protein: CASSLQVGTGEKLFF

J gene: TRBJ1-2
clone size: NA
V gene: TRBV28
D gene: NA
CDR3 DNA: TGTGCCAGCAGTTTCGCTCGGGGCTACACCTTC
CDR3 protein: CASSFARGYTF

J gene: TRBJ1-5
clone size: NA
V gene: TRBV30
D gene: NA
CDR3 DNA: TGTGCCTGGAGTTATGACCCTAATCAGCCCCAGCATTTT
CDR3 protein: CAWSYDPNQPQHF

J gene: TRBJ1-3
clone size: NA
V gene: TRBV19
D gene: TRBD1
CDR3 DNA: TGTGCCAGTAGTCCCTCCGGGACAGGGATTGGAAACACCATATATTTT
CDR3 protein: CASSPSGTGIGNTIYF

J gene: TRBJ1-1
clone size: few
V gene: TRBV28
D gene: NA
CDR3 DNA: TGTGCCAGCAGTTTTGGAGGAAACACTGAAGCTTTCTTT
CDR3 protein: CASSFGGNTEAFF

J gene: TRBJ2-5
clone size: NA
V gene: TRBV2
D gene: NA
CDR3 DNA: TGTGCCAGCAGTAGACAGGTTAGGGGAGAGACCCAGTACTTC
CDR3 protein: CASSRQVRGETQYF

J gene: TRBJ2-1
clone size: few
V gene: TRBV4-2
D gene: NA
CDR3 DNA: TGTGCCAGCAGCCAAGTGGCAGCGAATGAGCAGTTCTTC
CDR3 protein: CASSQVAANEQFF

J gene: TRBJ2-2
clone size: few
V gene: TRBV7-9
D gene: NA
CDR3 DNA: TGTGCCAGCGACAACGCGAACACCGGGGAGCTGTTTTTT
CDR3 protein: CASDNANTGELFF

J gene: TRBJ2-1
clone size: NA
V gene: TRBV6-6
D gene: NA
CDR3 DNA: TGTGCCAGCAGGGTAAACCCCTGGGGCTACAATGAGCAGTTCTTC
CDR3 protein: CASRVNPWGYNEQFF

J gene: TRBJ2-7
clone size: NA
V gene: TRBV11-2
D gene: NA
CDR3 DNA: TGTGCCAGCAGCTCCCTGCGCTACTACTACGAGCAGTACTTC
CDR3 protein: CASSSLRYYYEQYF

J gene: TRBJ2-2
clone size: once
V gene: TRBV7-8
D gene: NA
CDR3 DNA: TGTGCCAGCAGCTTCCTGCGAGACAAGGGGGAGCTGTTTTTT
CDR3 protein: CASSFLRDKGELFF

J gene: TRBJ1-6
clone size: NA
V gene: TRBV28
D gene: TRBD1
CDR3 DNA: TGTGCCAGCACCCTATTGACAGGGTCTCCCCTCCACTTT
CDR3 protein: CASTLLTGSPLHF

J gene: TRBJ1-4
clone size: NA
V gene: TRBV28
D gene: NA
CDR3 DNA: TGTGCCAGCAGTTTTAGGCGGTGGCAAGGACTACTGTTTTTT
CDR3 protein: CASSFRRWQGLLFF

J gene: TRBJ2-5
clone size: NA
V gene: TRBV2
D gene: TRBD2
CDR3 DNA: TGTGCCAGCAGTGCCGAGCGGCGGGGGGTTTTTGCGTACTTC
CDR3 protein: CASSAERRGVFAYF

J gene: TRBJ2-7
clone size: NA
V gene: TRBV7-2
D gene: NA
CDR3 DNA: TGTGCCAGCAGCTTAAGTGGTGTCGAGCAGTACTTC
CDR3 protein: CASSLSGVEQYF

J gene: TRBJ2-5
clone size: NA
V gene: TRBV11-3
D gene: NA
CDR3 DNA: TGTGCCAGCAGCTTTCAGGCGGAAGAGACCCAGTACTTC
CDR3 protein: CASSFQAEETQYF

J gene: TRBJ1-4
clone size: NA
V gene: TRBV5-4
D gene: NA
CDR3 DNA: TGTGCCAGCAGCTTGTTTACAGGGAGCCGGTCTGAAAAACTGTTTTTT
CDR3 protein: CASSLFTGSRSEKLFF

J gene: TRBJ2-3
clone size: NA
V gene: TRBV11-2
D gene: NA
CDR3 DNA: TGTGCCAGCAGCTTAAATCACCCCACAGATACGCAGTATTTT
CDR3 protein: CASSLNHPTDTQYF

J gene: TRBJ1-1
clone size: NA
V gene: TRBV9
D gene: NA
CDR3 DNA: TGTGCCAGCAGTGGACAGATGAACACTGAAGCTTTCTTT
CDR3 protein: CASSGQMNTEAFF

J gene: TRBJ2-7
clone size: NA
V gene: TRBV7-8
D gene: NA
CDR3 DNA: TGTGCCAGCAGTTGGGACACATACTCCTACGAGCAGTACTTC
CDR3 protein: CASSWDTYSYEQYF

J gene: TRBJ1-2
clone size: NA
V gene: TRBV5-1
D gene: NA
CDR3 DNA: TGCGCCAGCAGCTCTGGGGGAGCAGGTACCCCAGGCGGTGGCTACACCTTC
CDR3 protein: CASSSGGAGTPGGGYTF

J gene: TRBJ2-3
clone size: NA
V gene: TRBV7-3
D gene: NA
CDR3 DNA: TGTGCCAGCAGCCAAATCTTGGGTTCAGATACGCAGTATTTT
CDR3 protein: CASSQILGSDTQYF

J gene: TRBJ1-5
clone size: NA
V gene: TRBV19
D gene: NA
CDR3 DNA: TGTGCCAGTAGCCTCTCAACAGGGCCCGCCCAGCCCCAGCATTTT
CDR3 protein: CASSLSTGPAQPQHF

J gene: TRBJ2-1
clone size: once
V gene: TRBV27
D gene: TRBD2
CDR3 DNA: TGTGCCAGCAGTTTACGGGCTAGCGGGGCGTACAATGAGCAGTTCTTC
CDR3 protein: CASSLRASGAYNEQFF

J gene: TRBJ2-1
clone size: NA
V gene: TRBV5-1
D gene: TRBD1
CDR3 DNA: TGCGCCAGCAGCCAAACAGGGGTCAATGAGCAGTTCTTC
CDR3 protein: CASSQTGVNEQFF

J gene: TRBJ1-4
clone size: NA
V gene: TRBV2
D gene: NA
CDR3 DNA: TGTGCCAGCAGTCCCAGATTGGGTGAAAAACTGTTTTTT
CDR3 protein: CASSPRLGEKLFF

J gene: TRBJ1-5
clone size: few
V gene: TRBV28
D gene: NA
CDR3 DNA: TGTGCCAGCAGTTCCCCCTCAGGGCCCCAGCATTTT
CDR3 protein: CASSSPSGPQHF

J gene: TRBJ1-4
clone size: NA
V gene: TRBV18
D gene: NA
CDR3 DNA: TGTGCCAGCTCTCTTAGACAAAGGGAGATTAATGAAAAACTGTTTTTT
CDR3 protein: CASSLRQREINEKLFF

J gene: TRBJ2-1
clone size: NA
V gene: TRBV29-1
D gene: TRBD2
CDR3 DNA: TGCAGCACTTCATTCGGACTAGCGGGGGGGAATGAGCAGTTCTTC
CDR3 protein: CSTSFGLAGGNEQFF

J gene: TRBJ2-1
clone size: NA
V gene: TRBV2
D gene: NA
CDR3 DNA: TGTGCCAGCCACCGGTCACAGATCAATGAGCAGTTCTTC
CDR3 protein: CASHRSQINEQFF

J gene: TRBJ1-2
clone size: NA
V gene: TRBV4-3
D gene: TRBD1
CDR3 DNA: TGCGCCAGCAGCCAGGACAGGGGGGGCCTTAGAGGCTACACCTTC
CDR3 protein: CASSQDRGGLRGYTF

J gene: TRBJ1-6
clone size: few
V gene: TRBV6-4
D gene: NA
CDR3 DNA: TGTGCCAGCAGTGAGGCCAGACAGTCGCCCCTCCACTTT
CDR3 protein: CASSEARQSPLHF

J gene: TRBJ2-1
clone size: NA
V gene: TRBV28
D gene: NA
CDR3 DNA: TGTGCCAGCAGCTGGCGGCTAGCCAAGGAGAATGAGCAGTTCTTC
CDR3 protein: CASSWRLAKENEQFF

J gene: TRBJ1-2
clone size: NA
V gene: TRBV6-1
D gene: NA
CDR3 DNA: TGTGCCAGCAGTGAGCAGGGGAACCTCTATGGCTACACCTTC
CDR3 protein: CASSEQGNLYGYTF

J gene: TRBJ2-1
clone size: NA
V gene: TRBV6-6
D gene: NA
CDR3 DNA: TGTGCCAGCAGTTACAGTCACGGGGGCGAGAATGAGCAGTTCTTC
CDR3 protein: CASSYSHGGENEQFF

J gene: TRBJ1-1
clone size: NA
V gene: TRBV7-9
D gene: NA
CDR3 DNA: TGTGCCAGCAGCTGGGGGGGAAGAACTGAAGCTTTCTTT
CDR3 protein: CASSWGGRTEAFF

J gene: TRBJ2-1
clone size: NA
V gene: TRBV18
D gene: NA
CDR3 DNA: TGTGCCAGCTCACCATCTGCCGGTTACAATGAGCAGTTCTTC
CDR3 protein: CASSPSAGYNEQFF

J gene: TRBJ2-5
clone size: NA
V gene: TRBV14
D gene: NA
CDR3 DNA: TGTGCCAGCAGCCCCCGACAGCAAGAGACCCAGTACTTC
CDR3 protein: CASSPRQQETQYF

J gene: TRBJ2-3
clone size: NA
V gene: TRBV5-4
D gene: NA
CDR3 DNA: TGTGCCAGCAGCTTGGATCAGGGGACGCAGTATTTT
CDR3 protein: CASSLDQGTQYF

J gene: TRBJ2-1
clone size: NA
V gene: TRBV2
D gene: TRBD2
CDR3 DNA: TGTGCCAGCAGCGTTAGCGGGGGTACCTACAATGAGCAGTTCTTC
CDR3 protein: CASSVSGGTYNEQFF

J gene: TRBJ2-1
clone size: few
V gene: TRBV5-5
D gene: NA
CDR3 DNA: TGTGCCACCGGGGCGAGCAGTGAGCAGTTCTTC
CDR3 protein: CATGASSEQFF

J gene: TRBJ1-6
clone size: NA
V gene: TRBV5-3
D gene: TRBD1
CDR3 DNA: TGTGCCAGAAGCTGGCCCCGGGACAGTCCCAATTCACCCCTCCACTTT
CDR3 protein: CARSWPRDSPNSPLHF

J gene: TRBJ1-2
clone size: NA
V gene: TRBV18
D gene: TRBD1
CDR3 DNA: TGTGCCAGCTCACCCCGGGACAGGGGCTATGGCTACACCTTC
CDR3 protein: CASSPRDRGYGYTF